This is a list of T cell receptor beta chains from one sample in a study of Ad26.COV2.S vaccination and SARS-CoV-2 variants. The assay was immunoSEQ multiplex PCR, and TCRdb's table has in-frame clones only and misses some. The sample has 200,000 to 300,000 clones; 70% to 90% are singletons. Sequenced material: peripheral blood, taken in a trial of Ad26.COV2.S vaccine versus placebo. The source of these receptors is a person aged 18-60 years who received the Ad26.COV2.S COVID-19 vaccine or a placebo. Each CDR3 is given with its conserved first and last residue. The D gene is left open where the match is weak. Clone size is shown for a subset of rows, as once, few, many or a class of expanded clone.

CDR3aa,CDR3nt,abundance,j_gene,d_gene,v_gene
CASSPGRGPSTDTQYF,TGTGCTAGCAGCCCCGGCAGGGGGCCCAGCACAGATACGCAGTATTTT,NA,TRBJ2-3,NA,TRBV21-1
CASSSLMRPQHF,TGTGCCAGCAGCTCGTTAATGCGGCCCCAGCATTTT,NA,TRBJ1-5,NA,TRBV28
CASSPPFRILATGELFF,TGTGCCAGCAGCCCCCCATTCAGGATCTTGGCCACCGGGGAGCTGTTTTTT,NA,TRBJ2-2,NA,TRBV11-2
CASSLDLVDTQYF,TGTGCCAGCAGCCTGGACTTGGTAGATACGCAGTATTTT,NA,TRBJ2-3,NA,TRBV7-9
CASTSRDRRLYGYTF,TGTGCCAGCACCTCCCGGGACAGGAGACTGTATGGCTACACCTTC,few,TRBJ1-2,TRBD1,TRBV5-8
CASRIRGSYEQYF,TGCGCCAGCAGAATCAGGGGCTCCTACGAGCAGTACTTC,NA,TRBJ2-7,NA,TRBV10-2
CASSKLAGGADTQYF,TGTGCCAGCAGTAAACTAGCGGGAGGAGCAGATACGCAGTATTTT,NA,TRBJ2-3,TRBD2,TRBV27
CAWSPGDSGNTIYF,TGTGCCTGGAGCCCCGGGGACTCTGGAAACACCATATATTTT,few,TRBJ1-3,NA,TRBV30
CASSVFGTPNTGELFF,TGTGCCAGCAGTGTATTCGGGACACCGAACACCGGGGAGCTGTTTTTT,few,TRBJ2-2,NA,TRBV6-1
CASSYFAGTDYGYTF,TGTGCCAGCAGTTACTTCGCCGGGACGGACTATGGCTACACCTTC,NA,TRBJ1-2,NA,TRBV6-6
CASSAGPSTLEQYF,TGTGCCAGCAGCGCGGGACCCTCCACCCTCGAGCAGTACTTC,medium-sized,TRBJ2-7,NA,TRBV6-4
CASSFGAPNSPLHF,TGTGCCAGCAGTTTCGGGGCCCCTAATTCACCCCTCCACTTT,NA,TRBJ1-6,NA,TRBV6-5
CASSLRGQPSSGNTIYF,TGTGCCAGCAGCTTAAGGGGACAGCCAAGCTCTGGAAACACCATATATTTT,once,TRBJ1-3,TRBD1,TRBV7-9
CASSFRALYSHEQFF,TGTGCCAGCAGTTTCAGGGCACTCTATAGCCATGAGCAGTTCTTC,NA,TRBJ2-1,NA,TRBV27
CASSLEGANTEAFF,TGCGCCAGCAGCTTGGAGGGGGCTAACACTGAAGCTTTCTTT,NA,TRBJ1-1,TRBD1,TRBV5-1
CASSDLSGTGTGELFF,TGTGCCAGCAGCGACCTTAGTGGGACAGGCACCGGGGAGCTGTTTTTT,NA,TRBJ2-2,TRBD1,TRBV14
CASSPTGVGSGANVLTF,TGTGCCAGCAGTCCCACAGGGGTCGGCTCTGGGGCCAACGTCCTGACTTTC,NA,TRBJ2-6,TRBD1,TRBV6-2/TRBV6-3
CASSQAGLAGGSTDTQYF,TGTGCCAGCAGCCAAGCGGGACTAGCGGGGGGAAGCACAGATACGCAGTATTTT,NA,TRBJ2-3,TRBD2,TRBV4-2
CASSLGQGALQYF,TGTGCCAGCAGTTTAGGGCAGGGGGCCCTCCAGTACTTC,once,TRBJ2-5,TRBD1,TRBV12-3/TRBV12-4
CASSPGTGGPQPQHF,TGTGCCAGCTCACCGGGTACAGGGGGGCCCCAGCCCCAGCATTTT,NA,TRBJ1-5,TRBD1,TRBV18
CASSATGQGANIQYF,TGTGCCAGCAGTGCAACGGGACAGGGGGCAAACATTCAGTACTTC,NA,TRBJ2-4,TRBD1,TRBV27
CAWRGQGGVGELFF,TGTGCCTGGAGGGGACAGGGTGGGGTCGGGGAGCTGTTTTTT,once,TRBJ2-2,TRBD1,TRBV30
CASSLSVGGTGELFF,TGTGCCAGCAGCTTGTCCGTGGGGGGCACCGGGGAGCTGTTTTTT,NA,TRBJ2-2,NA,TRBV5-4
CARSGAGTTCSGNTIYF,TGTGCCAGAAGCGGGGCCGGGACAACCTGCTCTGGAAACACCATATATTTT,NA,TRBJ1-3,NA,TRBV5-3
CASSTGTAGANVLTF,TGTGCCAGCTCTACAGGGACGGCAGGGGCCAACGTCCTGACTTTC,NA,TRBJ2-6,NA,TRBV7-2
CASSYSPEGGGAEAFF,TGTGCCAGCAGTTACTCCCCCGAGGGTGGGGGTGCTGAAGCTTTCTTT,NA,TRBJ1-1,NA,TRBV6-5
CASSLTRRKETQYF,TGTGCCAGCAGCTTAACGAGGAGGAAAGAGACCCAGTACTTC,NA,TRBJ2-5,NA,TRBV7-3
CASSLANLGGPEAFF,TGTGCCAGCAGCTTGGCGAACCTGGGGGGGCCTGAAGCTTTCTTT,NA,TRBJ1-1,NA,TRBV7-8
CATTDRANYGYTF,TGTGCCACCACGGACAGGGCTAACTATGGCTACACCTTC,NA,TRBJ1-2,TRBD1,TRBV19
CASSLGPPGGISTDTQYF,TGTGCCAGCAGCTTGGGGCCGCCAGGGGGTATTAGCACAGATACGCAGTATTTT,few,TRBJ2-3,TRBD1,TRBV5-4
CASSKEGEGADQPQHF,TGTGCCAGCAGCAAAGAAGGGGAAGGGGCTGATCAGCCCCAGCATTTT,NA,TRBJ1-5,NA,TRBV21-1
CAWSVTRTGAPGELFF,TGTGCCTGGAGTGTAACCCGCACAGGGGCACCCGGGGAGCTGTTTTTT,NA,TRBJ2-2,TRBD1,TRBV30
CAVSEEGARDYGYTF,TGTGCCGTTTCGGAGGAGGGGGCGCGTGACTATGGCTACACCTTC,NA,TRBJ1-2,TRBD1,TRBV6-5
CASSVAREYGYTF,TGTGCCAGCAGTGTTGCCAGGGAATATGGCTACACCTTC,NA,TRBJ1-2,NA,TRBV2
CASSMGFSTDTQYF,TGTGCCAGTAGTATGGGGTTTAGCACAGATACGCAGTATTTT,NA,TRBJ2-3,NA,TRBV19
CASGRASYEQYF,TGTGCCAGCGGTCGGGCGTCCTACGAGCAGTACTTC,NA,TRBJ2-7,NA,TRBV5-6
CASTLGGAYSYEQYF,TGTGCCAGCACCCTGGGGGGGGCATACTCCTACGAGCAGTACTTC,NA,TRBJ2-7,NA,TRBV6-9
CASSAPTTNQETQYF,TGTGCCAGCAGCGCTCCGACTACAAACCAAGAGACCCAGTACTTC,NA,TRBJ2-5,NA,TRBV9
CASTNYGKKADQPQHF,TGTGCCAGCACTAATTACGGAAAAAAGGCGGATCAGCCCCAGCATTTT,NA,TRBJ1-5,NA,TRBV7-9
CASSQAPGDQKEAFF,TGTGCCAGCAGCCAAGCCCCAGGGGATCAGAAAGAAGCTTTCTTT,NA,TRBJ1-1,NA,TRBV14
CASSPRGGRYGYTF,TGTGCCAGCAGCCCCCGAGGTGGGCGATATGGCTACACCTTC,NA,TRBJ1-2,NA,TRBV7-2
CASSQEGLSDEQFF,TGTGCCAGCAGCCAAGAAGGACTATCTGATGAGCAGTTCTTC,NA,TRBJ2-1,NA,TRBV3-1/TRBV3-2
CASSPIWGQGARRQPQHF,TGTGCCAGCAGCCCAATTTGGGGACAGGGGGCCCGCAGGCAGCCCCAGCATTTT,NA,TRBJ1-5,TRBD1,TRBV5-5
CASSQVGREETQYF,TGCGCCAGCAGCCAAGTGGGCCGGGAAGAGACCCAGTACTTC,few,TRBJ2-5,NA,TRBV4-1
CASSQVTVAGGPSGELFF,TGTGCCAGCAGCCAAGTGACTGTAGCGGGGGGGCCGAGCGGGGAGCTGTTTTTT,once,TRBJ2-2,TRBD2,TRBV3-1/TRBV3-2
CASKLAGVYNEQFF,TGTGCCAGCAAACTAGCGGGGGTATACAATGAGCAGTTCTTC,NA,TRBJ2-1,TRBD2,TRBV7-9
CASSYGQAGETQYF,TGTGCCAGCAGTTATGGACAGGCGGGAGAGACCCAGTACTTC,NA,TRBJ2-5,TRBD1,TRBV6-5
CASSPNRAHGYTF,TGCGCCAGCTCTCCCAACAGGGCCCATGGCTACACCTTC,once,TRBJ1-2,NA,TRBV5-1
CASSLGGGGSTGELFF,TGCGCCAGCAGCTTGGGAGGAGGGGGGAGCACCGGGGAGCTGTTTTTT,NA,TRBJ2-2,NA,TRBV5-1
CASSQFRGDNEQFF,TGCGCCAGCAGCCAATTTAGAGGGGACAATGAGCAGTTCTTC,few,TRBJ2-1,NA,TRBV4-3
CASSLGRLGVLSTDTQYF,TGTGCCAGCAGCTTAGGACGCCTAGGGGTCCTTAGCACAGATACGCAGTATTTT,NA,TRBJ2-3,NA,TRBV11-2
CASSLRDFLNSGANVLTF,TGTGCCAGCAGCTTGAGGGACTTTTTGAACTCTGGGGCCAACGTCCTGACTTTC,NA,TRBJ2-6,NA,TRBV5-6
CASRTGEYQPQHF,TGTGCCAGCAGAACAGGGGAGTATCAGCCCCAGCATTTT,NA,TRBJ1-5,TRBD1,TRBV6-6